The 9 T cell receptor beta chains presented below share a single source sample, sequenced in a study of CD8 T cells in ankylosing spondylitis. Their recognized antigens are unknown. Via MiXCR, TCRdb re-called the 5' RACE reads, giving one row per CDR3 protein. The sample lists about 840,000 distinct CDR3 sequences, approximately 12% occurring once. Whole-study findings and limits: Blood of patients with ankylosing spondylitis appeared to be characterized by a TCR beta motif of about 8 highly homologous variants.

The material sequenced was blood, either unsorted or a sorted T cell fraction (not recorded which). Source of these receptors: a male donor with ankylosing spondylitis.

The chain links TRBV6-2 or TRBV6-3 to TRBJ1-1, with 7 bases fitting TRBD1. J was trimmed by 3 bases and V by 7 bases; bases with no gene match: 8. CDR1 MNHEY and CDR2 SVGEGT come from the germline V gene. The CDR3 runs to 14 residues. CDR3: CASTYGTAYTEAFF. CDR3 in DNA: TGTGCCAGCACCTACGGGACAGCTTACACTGAAGCTTTCTTT.

This clonotype has more than one count but fewer than ten. The V and J genes are TRBV21-1 and TRBJ1-2. TRBV21-1 constitutes a pseudogene. This CDR3 has 13 amino acids. The CDR3 region is CASSKYRSDGYTF. The CDR3 DNA is TGTGCCAGCAGCAAATATCGTTCAGATGGCTACACCTTC.

This clonotype was counted a single time. CDR3 region: CASGRQGRVSEQYF. In nucleotides, the CDR3 is TGTGCCAGCGGGAGACAGGGGAGGGTGAGTGAGCAGTACTTC. The chain has TRBV3-1 and TRBJ2-1; D is perhaps TRBD1 (8 bases). The tail of the sequence fits TRBJ2-7 better, so the J call may be wrong. Looked up from germline, CDR1 is LGHDT and CDR2 is YNNKEL (reference sequence). The CDR3 has 14 residues.

This clonotype was seen more than once but under ten times. The chain carries TRBV7-9 and TRBJ1-1, with 8 bases lining up with TRBD1. This CDR3 has 16 amino acids. Per germline, CDR1 SEHNR and CDR2 FQNEAQ (reference sequence). The ends lost 1 base at V and 1 base at J; junction bases unmatched: 5. The CDR3 loop is CASSLDRGKSNTEAFF. In nucleotides, the CDR3 is TGTGCCAGCAGCTTAGACAGGGGGAAATCGAACACTGAAGCTTTCTTT.

The gene calls are TRBV7-2 and TRBJ1-1; tentatively, D is TRBD1 (5 bases). The CDR3 loop spans 15 amino acids. The germline V gene has CDR1 SGHTA and CDR2 FQGNSA. Trimming removed 4 bases at V and 1 base at J, with 13 bases between. CDR3 protein: CASSYLGVRNTEAFF. The CDR3 DNA reads TGTGCCAGCAGCTATCTAGGGGTGAGGAACACTGAAGCTTTCTTT.

This clonotype was counted a few times. This chain uses TRBV11-3 with TRBJ2-3, with D perhaps TRBD2 (7 bases). Germline CDR1 is SGHNT and CDR2 is YENEEA. V was shortened by 5 bases and J by 2 bases, with 20 bases between the two germline ends. CDR3 length: 17 amino acids. This chain's CDR3 is CASSIRGGSPSTDTQYF. The CDR3 DNA is TGTGCCAGCAGCATTAGGGGGGGCTCCCCCTCCACAGATACGCAGTATTTT.

This clonotype was detected a few times. V gene TRBV20-1 combines with J gene TRBJ2-1, with D perhaps given as TRBD1 or TRBD2 (5 bases each). The CDR3 contains 17 residues. Germline V lookup: CDR1 DFQATT, CDR2 SNEGSKA (reference sequence). V was pared by 3 bases and J by 0 bases, with 18 bases between. The CDR3 sequence is CSARGTLTHSSYNEQFF. Written as DNA, the CDR3 is TGCAGTGCTAGGGGGACCCTGACGCATTCCTCCTACAATGAGCAGTTCTTC.

This clonotype appeared a few times. This chain joins TRBV10-3 and TRBJ1-4; 12 nucleotides align to TRBD1. CDR1 and CDR2 (germline): ENHRY, SYGVKD. This CDR3 comprises 17 residues. V lost 5 bases and J lost 3; bases outside the gene matches: 7. The CDR3 region is CAISPGTGGSANEKLFF. DNA of the CDR3: TGTGCCATCAGTCCCGGGACAGGGGGCTCGGCTAATGAAAAACTGTTTTTT.

Details on this clonotype: The junction differs from germline at one of its ends, possibly a read error. The V gene is TRBV6-2 or TRBV6-3, the J gene TRBJ1-2; the D gene is possibly TRBD1 (5 bases). This CDR3 spans 16 amino acids. Germline V gives CDR1 MNHEY, CDR2 SVGEGT. CDR3 region: CASSHPPGRPNYSYTF. CDR3 coding DNA: TGTGCCAGCAGCCATCCACCGGGACGGCCTAACTATAGCTACACCTTC.